These 10 T cell receptor beta chains originate from one sample sequenced in a study of technical replicates of blood from a handful of donors. Data came from immunoSEQ multiplex PCR; TCRdb stores just in-frame clones and leaves some out. The sample contains 98,000 or so clones, about 96% of which appear only once. Sequenced input: T cells isolated from PBMCs. All receptors come from a human donor in good health.

The chain recombines TRBV4-1 with TRBJ2-7; a weak D match, TRBD1 (6 bases). V shed 0 bases and J shed 2 bases, with 8 bases lying between them. CDR3 length: 14 amino acids. Germline values: CDR1 MGHRA, CDR2 YSYEKL. The DNA of the CDR3 is TGCGCCAGCAGCCAAGAGGACAGAACCTACGAGCAGTACTTC. Translating gives CASSQEDRTYEQYF.

The rearrangement joins TRBV14 to TRBJ2-3; 7 bases match TRBD2. The CDR3 loop spans 16 amino acids. Germline V gene sequence: CDR1 SGHDN, CDR2 FVKESK. The junction had 5 bases not matched to a gene; V was cut back by 1 base and J by 1 base. CDR3 in DNA: TGTGCCAGCAGCCAAGCCCCGAGCGGGGGCACAGATACGCAGTATTTT. Its translation: CASSQAPSGGTDTQYF.

Only one count was recorded for this clone. This chain connects TRBV6-5 to TRBJ2-3; D might be TRBD2 (6 bases). The V end lost 2 bases, the J end lost 5 bases, and 17 bases lay between the germline ends. This CDR3 region has 16 residues. Germline CDR1 is MNHEY and CDR2 is SVGAGI. The CDR3 reads CASSYGSGDIGDTQYF. The CDR3, as DNA: TGTGCCAGCAGTTACGGTTCGGGGGATATTGGAGATACGCAGTATTTT.

The genes are TRBV5-6 and TRBJ2-2; D unresolved. The length of the CDR3 is 13 residues. V gave up 0 bases and J gave up 7 bases, with 7 bases separating them. Germline V gives CDR1 SGHDT, CDR2 YYEEEE. CDR3 sequence reads: CASSLAYGGELFF. DNA of the CDR3: TGTGCCAGCAGCTTGGCTTACGGCGGGGAGCTGTTTTTT.

The chain couples TRBV5-1 to TRBJ1-2, with 9 nucleotides matching TRBD1. The CDR3 totals 15 residues. The ends lost 1 base at V and 4 bases at J; junction bases unmatched: 5. Germline CDR1 and CDR2: SGHRS and YFSETQ. The CDR3, as DNA: TGCGCCAGCAGCTTGTCAACAGGGGGCACCTATGGCTACACCTTC. Encoded protein: CASSLSTGGTYGYTF.

This rearrangement joins TRBV6-5 to TRBJ2-1; D is perhaps TRBD1 (6 bases). CDR1 is MNHEY, CDR2 SVGAGI, per germline. The CDR3 loop spans 15 amino acids. V lost 6 bases, J lost 2 bases, and 14 bases lay in between. The CDR3 coding sequence is TGTGCCAGCAGGTCAGACAGGAGTACCTACAATGAGCAGTTCTTC. Encoded protein: CASRSDRSTYNEQFF.

This chain joins TRBV19 and TRBJ1-5, with 7 bases lining up with TRBD1. Trimming cost V 5 bases and J 0 bases; bases outside gene matches: 4. Germline CDR1 reads LNHDA; CDR2 reads SQIVND (reference sequence). The CDR3 length is 15 residues. The CDR3 is CASSGTVNSNQPQHF. In DNA, the CDR3 is TGTGCCAGTAGTGGGACAGTTAATAGCAATCAGCCCCAGCATTTT. The complete variable domain, with remaining parts taken from reference TRBV19 and TRBJ1-5, reads DGGITQSPKYLFRKEGQNVTLSCEQNLNHDAMYWYRQDPGQGLRLIYYSQIVNDFQKGDIAEGYSVSREKKESFPLTVTSAQKNPTAFYLCASSGTVNSNQPQHFGDGTRLSIL.

V gene TRBV29-1 combines with J gene TRBJ1-2; the match to TRBD1 covers 7 bases. Germline V gene data show CDR1 as SQVTM and CDR2 as ANQGSEA. The CDR3 loop spans 15 amino acids. V lost 6 bases to trimming and J lost 4 bases; unmatched junction nucleotides: 14. CDR3 nucleotide sequence: TGCAGCGTCACTGGGCCCGGGACAGATCCCTATGGCTACACCTTC. Its protein is CSVTGPGTDPYGYTF.

This chain uses TRBV10-3 with TRBJ2-3, with 9 nucleotides matching TRBD1. This CDR3 spans 15 amino acids. The ends lost 3 bases at V and 3 bases at J; junction bases unmatched: 4. Germline CDR1 and CDR2: ENHRY and SYGVKD. The chain's CDR3 is CAISDPGQGTDTQYF. The DNA of the CDR3 is TGTGCCATCAGTGACCCGGGACAGGGTACAGATACGCAGTATTTT.

The chain combines TRBV10-3 with TRBJ2-4; TRBD1 matches 7 bases. From germline, CDR1 is ENHRY and CDR2 SYGVKD. This CDR3 has 12 amino acids. The V and J ends lost 8 bases and 8 bases, in that order; junction bases with no gene match: 6. The CDR3 sequence is CAIGRQGDIQYF. The CDR3 bases are TGTGCCATCGGGAGACAGGGAGACATTCAGTACTTC.